These 5 T cell receptor beta chains were sequenced from one sample in a study of vaccination and CD4 T cells after COVID-19 (dated by TCRdb to between 2021 and 2024). Their antigens remain unidentified. In the paper's terms, the treatment or condition label means: approximately 11-day PBMC culture with coronavirus spike peptide pools or control peptides (ViraFEST assay). The library was made by PCR. Instrument on record: Illumina iSeq 100. DNA from cultured CD4+ T cells underwent TCR sequencing with the Oncomine TCR Beta short-read assay at the Johns Hopkins FTIC core. TCRdb reworked the public reads: Q25 trimming with fastp, MiXCR clone assembly, productive beta chains retained. A single entry per CDR3 protein holds the most common genes and DNA from its merged rows. For this sample there are fewer than 15,000 distinct CDR3 sequences; roughly 41% appear just once. The top ten clones comprise 9.2% of the sample.

Sample: CD4+ T cells from blood, cultured in vitro, taken after SARS-CoV-2 vaccination. Receptors originate from a human donor who had recovered from COVID-19.

The sample holds a few counts of this clonotype. The chain combines TRBV20-1 with TRBJ2-7; D is undetermined. V lost 6 bases and J lost 2, with 17 bases in between. The germline gives CDR1 DFQATT, CDR2 SNEGSKA (reference sequence). The CDR3 is made up of 14 amino acids. As DNA, the CDR3 is TGCAGTGCCCTCCCCCCCACGGTGACCTACGAGCAGTACTTC. It encodes CSALPPTVTYEQYF.

This sequence joins TRBV6-1 and TRBJ1-2, with D possibly being TRBD1 (5 bases). Trimming stripped 6 bases from V and 3 bases from J, with 17 bases between. Germline assignment: CDR1 MNHNS and CDR2 SASEGT. This CDR3 region has 15 residues. Here the CDR3 DNA reads TGTGCCAGCAGACTTACGGGACTCATGGACTATGGCTACACCTTC. It specifies CASRLTGLMDYGYTF.

This clonotype has just a few counts. The V and J genes are TRBV6-1 and TRBJ1-2; D perhaps matches TRBD1 (6 bases). This CDR3 spans 13 amino acids. Germline loops: CDR1 MNHNS, CDR2 SASEGT. Between the trimmed V and J ends, which lost 7 bases and 5 bases, there was a span of 14 bases. The CDR3 coding sequence is TGTGCCAGCACGGGGGGCGAGCGGTATGGCTACACCTTC. Its protein product is CASTGGERYGYTF.

As regards this clonotype: One junction end does not reproduce the germline sequence, and a read error may be involved. The V and J genes are TRBV7-9 and TRBJ2-7; tentatively, D is TRBD1 (6 bases). From germline, CDR1 is SEHNR and CDR2 FQNEAQ (reference sequence). This CDR3 is built from 13 residues. CDR3 loop: CASSDRRSYEQYF. DNA of the CDR3: TGCGCCAGCAGCGACAGGCGCTCCTACGAGCAGTACTTC.

In DNA form, the CDR3 reads TGTGCCAGTAGTATTGGGACCGGGGAGCTGTTTTTT. Amino acids: CASSIGTGELFF. This chain uses TRBV19 with TRBJ2-2; D unclear. The germline V and J ends were trimmed by 3 bases and 5 bases, with 4 bases remaining between them. CDR1 and CDR2 from the germline V gene are LNHDA and SQIVND (reference sequence). The CDR3 sequence is 12 residues long.